The sequence of this TCR beta chain was determined in a study of T cells in narcolepsy. V shed 3 bases and J shed 2 bases, with 7 bases lying between them. CDR1 LNHDA and CDR2 SQIVND come from the germline V gene (reference sequence). The length of the CDR3 is 14 residues. General study findings and limits: Autoreactive clonotypes reportedly recurred in blood of same and different patients, not controls. Comparing one patient's CSF and blood CD4+ clonotypes highlighted HCRT- and TRIB2-specific autoreactive clonotypes. Autoreactive clone sequences were missing from some blood memory CD4+ repertoires.

TCRdb's table, derived via immunoSEQ multiplex PCR, lists solely in-frame clones and lacks some. The sample lists 30,000 to 45,000 clones; about 85% were seen once. Of note for this clone: What it binds is unknown.

The sequencing input was CD45RA- memory CD4+ T cells from PBMCs. The sequence was collected from a human donor with narcolepsy. This sequence joins TRBV19 and TRBJ1-4; D is ambiguous. This CDR3 reads CASSIGVTNEKLFF. The CDR3 DNA follows: TGTGCCAGTAGTATCGGGGTGACTAATGAAAAACTGTTTTTT.